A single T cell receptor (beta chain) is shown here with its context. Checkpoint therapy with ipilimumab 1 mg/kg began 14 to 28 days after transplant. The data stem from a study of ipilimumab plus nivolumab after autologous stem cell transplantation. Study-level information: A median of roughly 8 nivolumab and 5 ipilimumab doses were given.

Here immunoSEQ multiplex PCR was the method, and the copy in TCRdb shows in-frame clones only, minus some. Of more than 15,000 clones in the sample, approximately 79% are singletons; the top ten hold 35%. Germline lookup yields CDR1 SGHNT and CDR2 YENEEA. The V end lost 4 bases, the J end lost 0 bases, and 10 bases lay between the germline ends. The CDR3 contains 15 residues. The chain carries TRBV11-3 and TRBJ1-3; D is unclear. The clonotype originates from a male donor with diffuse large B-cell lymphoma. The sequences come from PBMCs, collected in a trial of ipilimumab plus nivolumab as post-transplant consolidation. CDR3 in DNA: TGTGCCAGCAGCTCTGATCGCGGCTCTGGAAACACCATATATTTT. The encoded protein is CASSSDRGSGNTIYF.